The clone carrying this TCR beta chain came up a few times. This CDR3 has 17 residues. The V segment lost 6 bases and the J segment 3 bases; nucleotides outside the gene matches: 12. Germline assignment: CDR1 SGHVS and CDR2 FNYEAQ. These data come from a study of blood T cells in healthy people across ages. Samples each yielded at least 6 micrograms of total RNA. Primers used in a second PCR of roughly 6 to 11 cycles were a sample-barcoded 5' primer and a J-beta primer mix. TCRdb redid the calling of the 5' RACE reads with MiXCR, one entry per CDR3 protein. The table includes about 1.7 million distinct CDR3 sequences, under 30% detected once.

Sequencing was carried out using blood. This TCR derives from a woman aged 25 to 39 in good health. The genes are TRBV7-6 and TRBJ2-2, with 8 nucleotides matching TRBD2. In DNA, the CDR3 is TGTGCCAGCAGTCCTCCATCGGGAGGGCTGGACACCGGGGAGCTGTTTTTT. Translation: CASSPPSGGLDTGELFF.